The present TCR beta chain was sequenced within a study of blood T cell repertoires in COVID-19 (TCRdb year 2020). The study in broad terms: Samples from collaborators originated in the United States, Italy and Spain and spanned both the acute and convalescent phases of COVID-19. HLA class I and class II types, where available, came from metadata supplied by the sample provider rather than from assay-based typing. The repertoires were released in a freely available public database intended as a resource for research on the immune response to SARS-CoV-2. Deeply sampled blood TCRbeta repertoires from subjects exposed to, actively infected with, or recovered from COVID-19 were included in the dataset. The material from the prospective study consisted of cDNA or gDNA derived from T cells, B-cell-depleted T cells, or PBMCs. Nearly every sample came with metadata listing a de-identified subject ID, COVID-19 status, age in years and sex. Samples were obtained from the ongoing ImmuneRACE study (first 160 participants) and from some 1,300 subjects provided by 6 global collaborators. Results the study describes overall, beyond this receptor: Clinical and demographic metadata were provided uncurated, with the amount varying by source and participant.

The CDR3, cysteine through phenylalanine, is 15 amino acids long. Left in the record is the CDR3 DNA by itself, 45 bases read in frame from the first base. V and J lose 4 bases and 0 bases, and a span of 9 bases separates them. The germline V gene (reference sequence) provides CDR1 LNHDA and CDR2 SQIVND. The immunoSEQ Assay, a bias-controlled multiplex PCR, was used to amplify TCRbeta CDR3 regions from genomic DNA. In the authors' own workflow: Within the assay, amplification of reference gene primers was used to estimate how many nucleated cells each sample contained. Sequence reads were collapsed and filtered to measure the absolute abundance of every unique TCRbeta CDR3 rearrangement. For each sample, productive Simpson clonality was calculated by taking the square root of Simpson's diversity index across productive rearrangements. This is the immuneACCESS table as TCRdb keeps it, with only in-frame sequences that have V and J called. A part of the clones is gone; compared with another copy, unresolved V genes explain less than half, and the rest is unexplained. V, J and clone size derive from that table, while D and trimming were established from the DNA sequence. For this sample there are approximately 250,000 clones; approximately 89% appear just once. Approximately 3% of the sample belongs to the ten largest clones.

Enrolling through a virtual design, the prospective study's participants ranged in age from about 18 to 89 years and lived across some 23 United States geographic areas. In the prospective study, cohorts were assigned on the basis of participant-reported clinical history obtained from a screening survey and a study questionnaire. A participant counted as exposed if, within 2 weeks of entering the study, that participant had been in contact with someone who had a PCR-confirmed or clinician-diagnosed COVID-19 case. Mobile phlebotomists in the prospective study collected whole blood, serum and a nasopharyngeal or oropharyngeal swab from every participant. Over a roughly 2-month period, participants in the prospective study had the option of providing additional blood draws and questionnaires. Before DNA extraction, blood samples from the prospective study were shipped at room temperature or frozen.

Points on this clone: The specificity of this receptor is unknown. Per-base qualities were not stored, and no clone one base away is much larger.

The receptor's source is a man aged 35 to 55 who had been exposed to COVID-19. Sequencing input: PBMCs or T cells enriched from blood (not recorded which). The V and J segments used are TRBV19 and TRBJ2-2; no D gene call is confident. The DNA sequence follows: TGTGCCAGTAGTACGACGGGTGCGAACACCGGGGAGCTGTTTTTT. Translation gives CASSTTGANTGELFF.